A single sample gave rise to the 23 T cell receptor beta chains below, sequenced in a study of T cell responses to AZD1222 COVID-19 vaccine. Sequencing was performed with immunoSEQ multiplex PCR; in TCRdb, only in-frame clones are kept and a portion is missing. The sample comprises 150,000 to 200,000 clones, around 94% of which are singletons, and about 0.6% rests with the top ten. The specimen was peripheral blood, collected on day 0 of AZD1222 vaccination. The receptors were sampled from an adult in good health.

This CDR3 reads CATRGALAYEQYF. CDR3 coding DNA: TGTGCCACCAGGGGGGCGTTGGCCTACGAGCAGTACTTC. J is TRBJ2-7 and V is TRBV15; tentative D call: TRBD1 (6 bases). The V gene's germline CDR1 is LNHNV and CDR2 YYDKDF (reference sequence). Trimming left V 6 bases short and J 2 bases short, with 11 bases between. CDR3 length equals 13 residues.

The chain joins TRBV6-1 to TRBJ1-5; perhaps TRBD1 as D (6 bases). Per the germline V gene, CDR1 is MNHNS and CDR2 is SASEGT. V lost 2 bases and J 3 bases, leaving 14 bases between the germline ends. The CDR3 is 16 amino acids. CDR3 protein: CASSERGGYYNQPQHF. Written as DNA, the CDR3 is TGTGCCAGCAGTGAACGGGGGGGCTATTACAATCAGCCCCAGCATTTT.

This chain connects TRBV18 to TRBJ2-2; D not certain. Trimming cost V 3 bases and J 0 bases, with 11 bases left between them. The CDR3 consists of 16 residues. Germline V gives CDR1 KGHSH, CDR2 LQKENI. The DNA for the CDR3 is TGTGCCAGCTCACCTAAGCAAGCGACGAACACCGGGGAGCTGTTTTTT. As protein: CASSPKQATNTGELFF.

J is TRBJ1-1 and V is TRBV6-1; D is possibly TRBD1 (5 bases). Germline V gene data show CDR1 as MNHNS and CDR2 as SASEGT. This CDR3 comprises 13 residues. V was clipped by 2 bases and J by 8 bases, with 12 bases between them. CDR3: CASSELFRQEAFF. The CDR3 DNA follows: TGTGCCAGCAGTGAATTGTTCCGACAGGAAGCTTTCTTT.

This clone has a handful of counts. J is TRBJ2-1 and V is TRBV5-1, with TRBD1 identical over 7 bases. The length of the CDR3 is 12 residues. CDR1 is SGHRS, CDR2 YFSETQ, per germline. Trimming at V came to 2 bases and at J to 8 bases, leaving 1 base not matched to a gene. The CDR3 loop reads CASSLGGDEQFF. CDR3 sequence (DNA): TGCGCCAGCAGCTTAGGGGGCGATGAGCAGTTCTTC.

The CDR3 sequence is CASSLGTANTEAFF. In DNA form, the CDR3 reads TGTGCCAGCAGCCTGGGGACAGCGAACACTGAAGCTTTCTTT. V gene TRBV9 combines with J gene TRBJ1-1; 7 nucleotides match TRBD1. J lost 1 base, V lost 4 bases, and 4 bases had no gene match. This CDR3 has 14 residues. Germline V lookup: CDR1 SGDLS, CDR2 YYNGEE.

This sequence joins TRBV10-3 and TRBJ2-6; no clear D. This CDR3 comprises 13 residues. V was trimmed by 6 bases and J by 2 bases, leaving 5 bases between them. Germline V gene lookup returns CDR1 ENHRY and CDR2 SYGVKD. This CDR3 reads CAIRGTGANVLTF. DNA for the CDR3: TGTGCCATCAGAGGGACTGGGGCCAACGTCCTGACTTTC.

The rearrangement uses TRBV5-1 and TRBJ1-2; tentatively, D is TRBD1 (5 bases). V gave up 3 bases and J gave up 6 bases, with 18 bases separating them. CDR1 and CDR2 (germline): SGHRS, YFSETQ. This CDR3 is 15 amino acids long. The CDR3 DNA sequence: TGCGCCAGCAGCTCGCATGGCAGGGTAGTCGATGGCTACACCTTC. Translating gives CASSSHGRVVDGYTF.

This chain links TRBV7-9 with TRBJ1-6; D uncertain. The V end was cut by 1 base, the J end by 11 bases, with 9 bases between. Germline V gene sequence: CDR1 SEHNR, CDR2 FQNEAQ (reference sequence). The CDR3 sequence is 13 residues long. CDR3: CASSLVEVTPLHF. The DNA of the CDR3 is TGTGCCAGCAGCTTAGTGGAAGTTACACCCCTCCACTTT.

The V and J genes are TRBV30 and TRBJ1-4; no definite D call. Trimming pared 3 bases from V and 8 bases from J, leaving 10 bases between. The CDR3 has 12 amino acids. The V gene's germline CDR1 is GTSNPN and CDR2 SVGIG (reference sequence). DNA for the CDR3: TGTGCCTGGAGGCTGGGCCGGGAAAAACTGTTTTTT. Translation: CAWRLGREKLFF.

The genes are TRBV11-2 and TRBJ1-2, with 12 bases aligning to TRBD1. J was trimmed by 4 bases and V by 6 bases; bases with no gene match: 6. This CDR3 comprises 15 residues. Germline CDR1 reads SGHAT; CDR2 reads FQNNGV. The CDR3 here is CASRHPGQGAYGYTF. The CDR3 coding sequence is TGTGCCAGCAGACATCCGGGACAGGGGGCCTATGGCTACACCTTC.

The chain links TRBV30 to TRBJ1-1; TRBD1 might be the D (6 bases). Germline V gene lookup returns CDR1 GTSNPN and CDR2 SVGIG (reference sequence). V gave up 0 bases and J gave up 4 bases, with 12 bases separating them. This CDR3 is 14 amino acids long. This chain's CDR3 is CAWSVGGATTEAFF. The DNA for the CDR3 is TGTGCCTGGAGTGTCGGGGGGGCGACCACTGAAGCTTTCTTT.

At least ten counts were recorded for this clone. The rearrangement joins TRBV6-4 to TRBJ2-3; 14 positions agree with TRBD2. With 6 bases clipped from V and 2 bases from J, the junction kept 4 bases outside the gene matches. The CDR3 consists of 16 residues. CDR1 and CDR2 from the germline V gene are MRHNA and SNTAGT. As DNA, the CDR3 is TGTGCCAGCAGAGAGACTAGCGGGAGGGCCACAGATACGCAGTATTTT. The encoded protein is CASRETSGRATDTQYF.

This chain connects TRBV19 to TRBJ2-1; TRBD2 aligns across 13 bases. There are 20 residues in the CDR3. V was clipped by 3 bases and J by 0 bases; unmatched bases: 11. Germline V CDR1 and CDR2: LNHDA, SQIVND (reference sequence). CDR3 residues: CASSIGLAGVGPSSYNEQFF. The CDR3 region has the DNA TGTGCCAGTAGTATCGGACTAGCGGGAGTGGGGCCCAGCTCCTACAATGAGCAGTTCTTC.

This rearrangement joins TRBV19 to TRBJ2-1; D perhaps matches TRBD1 (6 bases). Trimming removed 1 base at V and 4 bases at J, with 11 bases between. The V gene's germline CDR1 is LNHDA and CDR2 SQIVND (reference sequence). This CDR3 region has 15 residues. CDR3 sequence (DNA): TGTGCCAGTAGTATAGTGGGGGCCCAATACAATGAGCAGTTCTTC. It specifies CASSIVGAQYNEQFF.

The chain employs TRBV11-2 and TRBJ2-1; 7 bases map to TRBD2. This CDR3 spans 15 amino acids. Per germline, CDR1 SGHAT and CDR2 FQNNGV. V shed 1 base and J 4 bases; nucleotides not matched to a gene: 4. CDR3 amino acids: CASSLGGSKYNEQFF. CDR3 nucleotide sequence: TGTGCCAGCAGCTTAGGCGGGAGTAAGTACAATGAGCAGTTCTTC.

J is TRBJ2-1 and V is TRBV10-3; 8 bases line up with TRBD2. Looked up from germline, CDR1 is ENHRY and CDR2 is SYGVKD. This CDR3 region has 16 residues. The J segment lost 7 bases and the V segment lost 2 bases, leaving 10 bases of the junction unmatched. CDR3 in amino acids: CAISEPYSSGRNEQFF. The CDR3 region has the DNA TGTGCCATCAGTGAGCCTTATTCGAGCGGGAGAAATGAGCAGTTCTTC.

This chain joins TRBV28 and TRBJ2-7; weak D call: TRBD2 (6 bases). Trimming took 8 bases from V and 2 from J, leaving 16 bases between them. This CDR3 is built from 14 residues. Germline lookup yields CDR1 MDHEN and CDR2 SYDVKM. The CDR3 coding sequence is TGTGCCAGCTTCCCGACTAGGCCAGCCTACGAGCAGTACTTC. Translating it yields CASFPTRPAYEQYF.

Only one count was recorded for this clone. CDR3 DNA: TGTGCCAGTCTTCCTTCAGGGGGAAGTCAGCCCCAGCATTTT. This encodes CASLPSGGSQPQHF. The chain joins TRBV6-5 to TRBJ1-5, with 7 bases identical to TRBD1. With 9 bases clipped from V and 6 bases from J, the junction kept 11 bases outside the gene matches. The CDR3 has 14 residues. Germline values: CDR1 MNHEY, CDR2 SVGAGI.

This clone occurred once. V usage is TRBV11-1 and J usage is TRBJ2-7; the match to TRBD1 covers 8 bases. Germline CDR1 SGHAT, CDR2 FQDESV (reference sequence). V shed 5 bases, J shed 2 bases, and the junction held 8 bases outside the gene matches. This CDR3 is built from 15 residues. CDR3 DNA: TGTGCCAGCAGCAAACGGACAGGGTCGACCTACGAGCAGTACTTC. Amino acid sequence: CASSKRTGSTYEQYF. Full variable domain (outside the CDR3, taken from reference TRBV11-1 and TRBJ2-7): EAEVAQSPRYKITEKSQAVAFWCDPISGHATLYWYRQILGQGPELLVQFQDESVVDDSQLPKDRFSAERLKGVDSTLKIQPAELGDSAMYLCASSKRTGSTYEQYFGPGTRLTVT.

The genes are TRBV7-2 and TRBJ2-1, with 7 bases identical to TRBD1. This CDR3 comprises 15 residues. Germline CDR1 reads SGHTA; CDR2 reads FQGNSA. Unmatched junction bases numbered 3, after V lost 1 base and J lost 3 bases. The CDR3 sequence is CASSLVPGGYNEQFF. In nucleotides, the CDR3 is TGTGCCAGCAGCTTAGTGCCAGGGGGCTACAATGAGCAGTTCTTC.

The chain recombines TRBV29-1 with TRBJ2-7, with 8 nucleotides matching TRBD2. V trimming: 7 bases; J trimming: 5 bases; junction bases outside the gene matches: 10. The CDR3 consists of 13 residues. Per germline, CDR1 SQVTM and CDR2 ANQGSEA. The CDR3 DNA follows: TGCAGCGGTGGGGCCGGACTAGCTAACGAGCAGTACTTC. It is translated as CSGGAGLANEQYF.

This chain joins TRBV6-5 and TRBJ1-6; D unresolved. CDR1 is MNHEY, CDR2 SVGAGI, per germline. This CDR3 contains 14 residues. Between the trimmed V and J ends, which lost 8 bases and 5 bases, there was a span of 13 bases. CDR3 sequence reads: CASYSRRDNSPLHF. The DNA for the CDR3 is TGTGCCAGCTACAGTAGAAGGGATAATTCACCCCTCCACTTT.